Following are 32 T cell receptor beta chains from one sample sequenced in a study of regulatory T cells in long-lasting Graves disease. Time point meaning: persistent/refractory GD, antithyroid drugs over 5 years with positive TRAb. The TCR library was made from RNA that had been extracted from PBMCs in TRIzol. HTBI primers from iRepertoire and Arm-PCR of CDR3 regions yielded the TCR beta libraries. A single record per CDR3 protein comes from TCRdb applying MiXCR to the multiplex PCR reads. The data show some 450,000 distinct CDR3 sequences, around 20% seen once. The sequencing used peripheral blood mononuclear cells (PBMCs), collected when the disease was refractory, from a patient treated with antithyroid drugs. The receptors originated from a female donor with Graves disease.

V usage is TRBV6-2 or TRBV6-3 and J usage is TRBJ2-7; weak D call: TRBD1 (6 bases). Germline assignment: CDR1 MNHEY and CDR2 SVGEGT. This CDR3 has 13 residues. Trimming pared 9 bases from V and 7 bases from J, leaving 19 bases between. The CDR3 DNA reads as TGTGCCAGTTCGACAGGAGAGGCTGGAGAGCAGTACTTC. Translation gives CASSTGEAGEQYF.

This clonotype has ten or more counts. This chain joins TRBV12-3 or TRBV12-4 and TRBJ2-7; 10 bases agree with TRBD1. V was clipped by 5 bases and J by 5 bases; unmatched bases: 3. The CDR3 runs 13 residues. This CDR3 reads CASSRTGGNEQYF. CDR3 nucleotide sequence: TGTGCCAGCAGTCGGACAGGGGGAAACGAGCAGTACTTC.

The chain links TRBV5-4 to TRBJ2-7, with a possible D match to TRBD1 (6 bases). CDR3 length: 13 amino acids. Germline CDR1 reads SGHNT; CDR2 reads YYREEE (reference sequence). V was pared by 4 bases and J by 5 bases, with 13 bases between. The CDR3 spells CASSIRGSNEQYF. The DNA for the CDR3 is TGTGCCAGCAGCATCAGGGGTAGCAACGAGCAGTACTTC.

Comments on this clonotype: The CDR3 does not close with the conserved phenylalanine or tryptophan, likely indicating a read error. The J gene is TRBJ1-5, the V gene TRBV7-8; 7 bases are a match to TRBD1. Trimming at V came to 0 bases and at J to 7 bases, leaving 9 bases not matched to a gene. The germline V gene encodes CDR1 SGHVS and CDR2 FQNEAQ. The CDR3 loop spans 16 amino acids. The CDR3 region has the DNA TGTGCCAGCAGCTTAGCTTCGGGACAGACGGGACAGCCCCAGCATCTT. It encodes CASSLASGQTGQPQHL.

The table lists this clonotype with many counts. J is TRBJ1-2 and V is TRBV28; D is possibly TRBD1 (5 bases). CDR1 MDHEN and CDR2 SYDVKM come from the germline V gene. V lost 3 bases, J lost 0 bases, and 14 bases lay in between. The CDR3 has 16 residues. The CDR3 region has the DNA TGTGCCAGCAGTTTCTATTCAGGGACTACTAACTATGGCTACACCTTC. Translating it yields CASSFYSGTTNYGYTF.

To note about this clonotype: A much more abundant neighbour one base away suggests this may be a read error. The chain combines TRBV28 with TRBJ1-1, with TRBD1 identical over 7 bases. Germline V lookup: CDR1 MDHEN, CDR2 SYDVKM. CDR3 length: 15 residues. V gave up 3 bases and J gave up 0 bases; unmatched junction bases: 4. The CDR3 reads CASSFSGTVNTEAFF. CDR3 in DNA: TGTGCCAGCAGTTTTTCAGGGACAGTGAACACTGAAGCTTTCTTT.

The sample holds a few counts of this clonotype. The V call is TRBV13, the J call TRBJ2-7, with 14 nucleotides matching TRBD2. CDR3 length equals 15 residues. Trimming at V came to 5 bases and at J to 8 bases, leaving 8 bases not matched to a gene. Per germline, CDR1 PRHDT and CDR2 FYEKMQ (reference sequence). The CDR3 region has the DNA TGTGCCAGCAGCGCCGGGACTAGCGGGGGCGGCCAGCAGTACTTC. Translation: CASSAGTSGGGQQYF.

This clonotype was detected only a few times. The chain carries TRBV5-1 and TRBJ2-7, with TRBD2 matching 7 bases. The CDR3 has 14 amino acids. V shed 4 bases and J 5 bases; nucleotides not matched to a gene: 9. Germline loops: CDR1 SGHRS, CDR2 YFSETQ. As DNA, the CDR3 is TGCGCCAGCAGCACCCTTGGGGGGGATCACGAGCAGTACTTC. It codes for CASSTLGGDHEQYF.

The chain couples TRBV3-1 to TRBJ2-7; 8 positions agree with TRBD2. V gave up 0 bases and J gave up 6 bases; unmatched junction bases: 7. The germline V gene has CDR1 LGHDT and CDR2 YNNKEL (reference sequence). The CDR3 is made up of 15 amino acids. The CDR3 loop reads CASSQDREGRFEQYF. CDR3 sequence (DNA): TGTGCCAGCAGCCAAGATCGGGAGGGCCGCTTCGAGCAGTACTTC.

The rearrangement links TRBV2 to TRBJ2-1, with 7 bases identical to TRBD1. CDR1 is SNHLY and CDR2 is FYNNEI in the germline V gene. This CDR3 spans 15 amino acids. With V trimmed by 4 bases and J by 5 bases, 8 bases remained unmatched. This CDR3 reads CASSASGQLNNEQFF. As DNA, the CDR3 is TGTGCCAGCAGTGCGTCGGGACAGCTAAACAATGAGCAGTTCTTC.

CDR3 in DNA: TGTGCCAGCAGAGACAGGGACGAGCAGTACTTC. The encoded protein is CASRDRDEQYF. The chain combines TRBV12-3 or TRBV12-4 with TRBJ2-7, with TRBD1 identical over 7 bases. The CDR3 extends over 11 amino acids. V trimming: 6 bases; J trimming: 5 bases; junction bases outside the gene matches: 1.

The chain is built from TRBV27 and TRBJ1-3; possibly TRBD1 for D (6 bases). Germline loops: CDR1 MNHEY, CDR2 SMNVEV (reference sequence). V shed 6 bases and J shed 4 bases, with 13 bases lying between them. The CDR3 loop spans 14 amino acids. The CDR3 DNA follows: TGTGCCAGCAGACCACAGGGATCGGGAAACACCATATATTTT. It translates to CASRPQGSGNTIYF.

This clonotype was recorded many times. V and J are TRBV7-2 and TRBJ1-1, with D perhaps matching TRBD1 (5 bases). CDR1 is SGHTA and CDR2 is FQGNSA in the germline V gene. The V gene lost 3 bases and the J gene lost 1 base, with 9 bases spanning the gap. The CDR3 consists of 14 residues. The CDR3 is CASSFMGPNTEAFF. In nucleotides, the CDR3 is TGTGCCAGCAGCTTTATGGGACCGAACACTGAAGCTTTCTTT.

This clonotype was observed at least ten times. This sequence joins TRBV28 and TRBJ2-5; tentative D call: TRBD2 (5 bases). CDR3 length: 13 amino acids. V dropped 5 bases and J dropped 1 base, with 8 bases sitting between them. From germline, CDR1 is MDHEN and CDR2 SYDVKM. The CDR3 protein is CASSKAAQETQYF. The CDR3 DNA reads TGTGCCAGCAGTAAAGCGGCCCAAGAGACCCAGTACTTC.

This clonotype has ten or more counts. The V and J genes are TRBV6-1 and TRBJ2-5; TRBD1 is a possible D gene (6 bases). V dropped 6 bases and J dropped 5 bases, with 16 bases sitting between them. Germline V gene data show CDR1 as MNHNS and CDR2 as SASEGT. This CDR3 region has 14 residues. CDR3: CASRPQGLGETQYF. The CDR3 DNA sequence: TGTGCCAGCAGACCTCAGGGGCTCGGGGAGACCCAGTACTTC.

This clonotype was seen once. The junction and the germline gene differ at one end; a read error may be behind it. V and J are TRBV18 and TRBJ2-7, with 8 nucleotides matching TRBD1. Germline V CDR1 and CDR2: KGHSH, LQKENI. The CDR3 covers 15 residues. The chain's CDR3 is CASSLSGQDSCEQYF. The CDR3 nucleotides read TGTGCCAGCTCACTGTCGGGACAGGATTCCTGCGAGCAGTACTTC.

The CDR3 DNA follows: TGTGCCAGCAGCCAAGGAGCGGGAGCCTACAATGAGCAGTTCTTC. It translates to CASSQGAGAYNEQFF. V and J are TRBV3-1 and TRBJ2-1, with 8 bases that match TRBD2. The CDR3 consists of 15 residues. J was trimmed by 2 bases and V by 1 base; bases with no gene match: 1. Germline V gene data show CDR1 as LGHDT and CDR2 as YNNKEL (reference sequence).

This clonotype was recorded many times. This chain joins TRBV3-1 and TRBJ2-7; the match to TRBD2 covers 14 bases. Trimming removed 6 bases from V and 0 bases from J; junction bases left unmatched: 7. CDR1 is LGHDT, CDR2 YNNKEL, per germline (reference sequence). The CDR3 is made up of 17 amino acids. The CDR3 DNA is TGTGCCAGCAGGCCAGGACTAGCGGGAGGTCCCTCCTACGAGCAGTACTTC. Translating gives CASRPGLAGGPSYEQYF.

This clonotype showed up many times. The rearrangement joins TRBV6-2 or TRBV6-3 to TRBJ1-4; a weak D match, TRBD1 (6 bases). Per germline, CDR1 MNHEY and CDR2 SVGEGT. The CDR3 sequence is 14 residues long. V was trimmed by 2 bases and J by 7 bases, leaving 11 bases between them. CDR3 protein: CASSYRGGGEKLFF. The CDR3 nucleotides are TGTGCCAGCAGTTACAGGGGGGGAGGTGAAAAACTGTTTTTT.

Regarding this clonotype: A much more abundant neighbour one base away suggests this may be a read error. The V gene is TRBV13, the J gene TRBJ2-7; D might be TRBD2 (5 bases). Germline V lookup: CDR1 PRHDT, CDR2 FYEKMQ (reference sequence). The CDR3 extends over 13 amino acids. V was trimmed by 11 bases and J by 1 base, leaving 15 bases between them. Written as DNA, the CDR3 is TGTGCCGGCACGCTTCGGGATTCCTACGAGCAGTACTTC. Amino acids: CAGTLRDSYEQYF.

The chain links TRBV11-2 to TRBJ2-2; D is ambiguous. The germline CDR1 and CDR2 sequences are SGHAT and FQNNGV. V was clipped by 1 base and J by 6 bases, with 15 bases between them. CDR3 length equals 16 residues. CDR3 protein: CASSLVTVYWAGELFF. In DNA form, the CDR3 reads TGTGCCAGCAGCTTAGTAACGGTTTACTGGGCCGGGGAGCTGTTTTTT.

This clonotype was seen repeatedly, ten times or more. This chain uses TRBV6-5 with TRBJ1-1, with D unclear. The CDR3 totals 14 residues. The V end lost 0 bases, the J end lost 2 bases, and 7 bases lay between the germline ends. Germline CDR1 and CDR2: MNHEY and SVGAGI. CDR3 in amino acids: CASSYSRFNTEAFF. The CDR3 nucleotides read TGTGCCAGCAGTTACTCCAGGTTTAACACTGAAGCTTTCTTT.

This clonotype has just a few counts. CDR3 amino acids: CSAHLSLGTATYEQYF. Written as DNA, the CDR3 is TGCAGTGCCCACCTCAGCCTCGGGACAGCCACCTACGAGCAGTACTTC. This chain links TRBV20-1 with TRBJ2-7; 7 bases match TRBD1. The ends lost 6 bases at V and 2 bases at J; junction bases unmatched: 16. The CDR3 is made up of 16 amino acids. Germline assignment: CDR1 DFQATT and CDR2 SNEGSKA (reference sequence).

This clonotype was detected only a few times. This CDR3 reads CASTNPTSPLHF. CDR3 DNA: TGTGCCAGCACTAATCCCACTTCACCCCTCCACTTT. V is TRBV28 and J is TRBJ1-6, with D unclear. The CDR3 covers 12 residues. Germline CDR1 MDHEN, CDR2 SYDVKM. V was clipped by 7 bases and J by 9 bases, with 10 bases between them.

This clonotype has a handful of counts. The chain has TRBV6-2 or TRBV6-3 and TRBJ2-4; 9 bases align to TRBD1. Germline V lookup: CDR1 MNHEY, CDR2 SVGEGT. This CDR3 region has 14 residues. Unmatched junction bases numbered 3, after V lost 5 bases and J lost 4 bases. CDR3 nucleotide sequence: TGTGCCAGCAGTCCCGGGACAGGGAAAAACATTCAGTACTTC. It codes for CASSPGTGKNIQYF.

This clonotype was detected ten times or more. This chain uses TRBV28 with TRBJ2-7; D unclear. This CDR3 is 14 amino acids long. Germline V CDR1 and CDR2: MDHEN, SYDVKM. The V end lost 6 bases, the J end lost 0 bases, and 12 bases lay between the germline ends. The CDR3 DNA is TGTGCCAGCAGCGATCCCCCGAGCTCCTACGAGCAGTACTTC. As protein: CASSDPPSSYEQYF.

This clonotype has a count of ten or more. The chain combines TRBV2 with TRBJ2-2; D gene uncertain. The length of the CDR3 is 16 residues. Germline V lookup: CDR1 SNHLY, CDR2 FYNNEI. The germline V and J ends were trimmed by 3 bases and 2 bases, with 13 bases remaining between them. Here the CDR3 DNA reads TGTGCCAGCAGTGAGATGGCAGCGCTAAACACCGGGGAGCTGTTTTTT. This codes for CASSEMAALNTGELFF.

This clonotype was found once. The genes are TRBV18 and TRBJ2-7; no reliable D call. This CDR3 has 11 residues. Germline values: CDR1 KGHSH, CDR2 LQKENI. V was clipped by 6 bases and J by 7 bases, with 10 bases between them. CDR3 sequence (DNA): TGTGCCAGCTCTTCGACGAGGGAGCAGTACTTC. It is translated as CASSSTREQYF. The full variable domain, in which reference TRBV18 and TRBJ2-7 provide the parts outside the CDR3, is NAGVMQNPRHLVRRRGQEARLRCSPMKGHSHVYWYRQLPEEGLKFMVYLQKENIIDESGMPKERFSAEFPKEGPSILRIQQVVRGDSAAYFCASSSTREQYFGPGTRLTVT.

This clonotype was seen only once. This chain connects TRBV7-9 to TRBJ1-5, with a tentative D call TRBD1 (6 bases). V was clipped by 5 bases and J by 7 bases, with 15 bases between them. This CDR3 has 14 residues. The germline V gene has CDR1 SEHNR and CDR2 FQNEAQ (reference sequence). CDR3 DNA: TGTGCCAGCAGCCGAACAGGGTCGGAACAGCCCCAGCATTTT. Residues: CASSRTGSEQPQHF.

The chain combines TRBV7-3 with TRBJ2-5; TRBD2 matches 15 bases. Germline V gene data show CDR1 as SGHTA and CDR2 as FQGTGA. This CDR3 is 15 amino acids long. V gave up 8 bases and J gave up 1 base; unmatched junction bases: 2. CDR3 DNA: TGTGCCAGCGGGGGACTAGCGGGAGGCCAAGAGACCCAGTACTTC. Protein: CASGGLAGGQETQYF.

J is TRBJ1-2 and V is TRBV29-1; TRBD1 is a possible D gene (5 bases). CDR3 length: 12 residues. V was pared by 5 bases and J by 3 bases, with 10 bases between. Germline CDR1 reads SQVTM; CDR2 reads ANQGSEA. CDR3 nucleotide sequence: TGCAGCGTTTTTGGGACGGACTATGGCTACACCTTC. Encoded protein: CSVFGTDYGYTF.

This clonotype was picked up many times. Germline and junction disagree at one end, which may indicate a read error. The CDR3 DNA follows: TGTGCCAGCAGCCAACGGACAGGGCTCTACGAGCAGTACTTC. It translates to CASSQRTGLYEQYF. This chain connects TRBV5-1 to TRBJ2-7, with 8 bases matching TRBD1. The CDR3 is made up of 14 amino acids. From germline, CDR1 is SGHRS and CDR2 YFSETQ. Variable domain in full (rest from reference TRBV5-1 and TRBJ2-7): KAGVTQTPRYLIKTRGQQVTLSCSPISGHRSVSWYQQTPGQGLQFLFEYFSETQRNKGNFPGRFSGRQFSNSRSEMNVSTLELGDSALYLCASSQRTGLYEQYFGPGTRLTVT.